The present TCR beta chain was sequenced within a study of cytomegalovirus exposure and HLA in healthy donors. Findings and caveats of the study: A few of the chains that were CMV-associated were confirmed in vitro to be specific for CMV antigens.

PCR amplification relied on 60 Vbeta primers (plus 13 Jbeta primers). TCRdb keeps only in-frame clones here, not all; method: immunoSEQ multiplex PCR. The profile shows 85,000 to 130,000 clones, around 80% of them singletons. With 0 bases removed from V and 0 bases from J, the gap between germline ends came to 9 bases. This CDR3 region has 15 residues. The germline CDR1 and CDR2 sequences are SQVTM and ANQGSEA. This clone has just one count. Its antigen is not known. The sequence was collected from a woman in her 40s in good health and CMV-seronegative. Sample: PBMCs. This chain connects TRBV29-1 to TRBJ2-1; tentative D call: TRBD2 (5 bases). DNA of the CDR3: TGCAGCGTTGAAGACGGGGTTAGCTCCTACAATGAGCAGTTCTTC. This encodes CSVEDGVSSYNEQFF.